One sample yielded the 13 T cell receptor beta chains listed below, sequenced in a study of metastatic and nonmetastatic thyroid tumors. TCRdb re-processed the PCR reads through MiXCR. The sample contains roughly 20,000 clones, 30% to 40% of which appear only once. Patients underwent thyroid surgery, and none had received any treatment before it. The sample consisted of tumor tissue. These TCRs come from a male donor with papillary thyroid cancer or a benign thyroid nodule (not recorded which). Some clones in this sample may be carry-over from other donors' samples.

V gene TRBV18 combines with J gene TRBJ1-1; a possible D gene is TRBD1 (6 bases). Trimming removed 6 bases from V and 0 bases from J, with 11 bases in between. Germline assignment: CDR1 KGHSH and CDR2 LQKENI. The CDR3 runs to 14 residues. Here the CDR3 reads CASSSGQMNTEAFF. The CDR3, as DNA: TGTGCCAGCTCGTCTGGACAGATGAACACTGAAGCTTTCTTT.

The rearrangement joins TRBV20-1 to TRBJ2-3; no firm D call. Germline values: CDR1 DFQATT, CDR2 SNEGSKA (reference sequence). Between the trimmed V and J ends, which lost 3 bases and 4 bases, there was a span of 14 bases. The CDR3 has 14 residues. The CDR3 DNA reads as TGCAGTGCTAGTCCGAAGACATGGGCAGATACGCAGTATTTT. It specifies CSASPKTWADTQYF.

The V call is TRBV5-1, the J call TRBJ2-1, with TRBD1 matching over 9 bases. With 4 bases clipped from V and 0 bases from J, the junction kept 5 bases outside the gene matches. CDR1 is SGHRS and CDR2 is YFSETQ in the germline V gene. The CDR3 is 16 residues long. The CDR3 DNA reads TGCGCCAGCAGCACACAGGGGGCTAGCTCCTACAATGAGCAGTTCTTC. Amino acid sequence: CASSTQGASSYNEQFF.

This chain links TRBV20-1 with TRBJ1-5; TRBD1 aligns across 7 bases. From germline, CDR1 is DFQATT and CDR2 SNEGSKA (reference sequence). The CDR3 extends over 15 amino acids. J was trimmed by 2 bases and V by 6 bases; bases with no gene match: 10. The CDR3 here is CSAGGEGTGNQPQHF. The CDR3 coding sequence is TGCAGTGCGGGGGGAGAGGGGACAGGCAATCAGCCCCAGCATTTT.

The CDR3 is CSGRGEGCLTYEQYF. CDR3 coding DNA: TGCAGTGGTAGGGGCGAGGGGTGCCTTACCTACGAGCAGTACTTC. The chain couples TRBV20-1 to TRBJ2-7, with D possibly being TRBD1 or TRBD2 (5 bases each). Germline assignment: CDR1 DFQATT and CDR2 SNEGSKA (reference sequence). CDR3 length: 15 amino acids. Deletions cut 7 bases from V and 2 bases from J, with 21 bases between.

About this clone itself: The CDR3 does not end in the conserved phenylalanine or tryptophan, so this is likely a read error. The limits of the CDR3 on the DNA are not certain, so only TCRdb's listed CDR3 is given. The rearrangement joins TRBV12-3 or TRBV12-4 to TRBJ2-7; the table assigns TRBD2, which was not confirmed against the DNA. With termini counted, the CDR3 has 15 amino acids. Here the CDR3 reads CASISGSVSMAEKYL.

V is TRBV20-1 and J is TRBJ2-7; D is perhaps TRBD1 (6 bases). Germline CDR1 and CDR2: DFQATT and SNEGSKA (reference sequence). CDR3 length equals 18 residues. With 6 bases removed from V and 1 base from J, the gap between germline ends came to 28 bases. CDR3 in amino acids: CSAGFWVWGTSPSYEQYF. The CDR3, as DNA: TGCAGTGCGGGATTTTGGGTTTGGGGGACATCCCCTTCCTACGAGCAGTACTTC.

As for this clone: At one end the junction does not follow the germline gene, possibly because of a read error. The chain combines TRBV6-1 with TRBJ2-7; no clear D gene. Germline CDR1 and CDR2: MNHNS and SASEGT. The CDR3 contains 15 residues. CDR3: CASSPRVSRMSEHYF. In DNA, the CDR3 is TGTGCCAGCTCCCCCCGTGTCTCTCGAATGTCCGAGCATTACTTC.

This clone was detected a few times. The chain combines TRBV12-3 or TRBV12-4 with TRBJ2-3; D call uncertain. There are 17 residues in the CDR3. V lost 1 base to trimming and J lost 1 base, with 15 bases between them. The CDR3 sequence is CASSLGVSPRGTDTQYF. In DNA, the CDR3 is TGTGCCAGCAGTTTAGGCGTTAGCCCAAGGGGCACAGATACGCAGTATTTT.

As concerns this clone: One end of the junction fails to match germline, which may point to a read error. The chain has TRBV5-1 and TRBJ2-2, with TRBD1 as a possible D gene (6 bases). Germline assignment: CDR1 SGHRS and CDR2 YFSETQ. This CDR3 contains 20 residues. The CDR3 sequence is CASSLVPLVLAGVGAGELFF. The CDR3 nucleotides read TGCGCCAGCAGCTTGGTCCCATTGGTCCTAGCTGGAGTGGGGGCCGGCGAGCTGTTTTTT.

This clone was observed many times. The genes are TRBV27 and TRBJ2-5, with TRBD2 as a possible D gene (6 bases). There are 15 residues in the CDR3. The V gene's germline CDR1 is MNHEY and CDR2 SMNVEV (reference sequence). The V end was cut by 2 bases, the J end by 5 bases, with 15 bases between. Written as DNA, the CDR3 is TGTGCCAGCAGTTTAAGGCGGGACCGTAGTGAGACCCAGTACTTC. Its protein product is CASSLRRDRSETQYF.

On this clone: Because it lacks the conserved phenylalanine or tryptophan at the end, this CDR3 is likely a read error. This CDR3 is CASSLGTVLNTGAFI. CDR3 coding DNA: TGTGCCAGCAGCTTGGGGACAGTTTTGAACACTGGAGCTTTCATT. The V and J genes are TRBV5-6 and TRBJ1-1; D perhaps matches TRBD1 (6 bases). The CDR3 contains 15 residues. Germline assignment: CDR1 SGHDT and CDR2 YYEEEE.

This clone was observed a handful of times. The chain uses TRBV6-5 and TRBJ2-1; the D gene is possibly TRBD1 (5 bases). Germline CDR1 is MNHEY and CDR2 is SVGAGI. V lost 0 bases to trimming and J lost 3 bases, with 15 bases between them. The CDR3 is made up of 17 amino acids. CDR3 in amino acids: CASSYSNRQGLYNEQFF. DNA for the CDR3: TGTGCCAGCAGTTACTCGAATCGGCAGGGCCTCTACAATGAGCAGTTCTTC.